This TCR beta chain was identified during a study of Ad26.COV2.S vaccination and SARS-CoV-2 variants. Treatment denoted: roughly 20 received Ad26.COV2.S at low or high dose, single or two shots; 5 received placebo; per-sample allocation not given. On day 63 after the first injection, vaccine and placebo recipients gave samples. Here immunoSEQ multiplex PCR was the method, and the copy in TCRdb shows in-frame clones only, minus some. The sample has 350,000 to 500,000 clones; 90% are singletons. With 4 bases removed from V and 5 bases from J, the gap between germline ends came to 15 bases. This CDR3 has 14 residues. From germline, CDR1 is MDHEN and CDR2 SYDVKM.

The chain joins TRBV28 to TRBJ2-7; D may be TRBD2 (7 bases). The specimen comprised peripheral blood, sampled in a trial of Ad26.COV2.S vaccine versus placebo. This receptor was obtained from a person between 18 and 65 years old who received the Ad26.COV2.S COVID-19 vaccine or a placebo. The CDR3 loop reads CASSSSPGGHEQYF. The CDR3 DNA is TGTGCCAGCAGTTCCAGTCCGGGGGGCCACGAGCAGTACTTC.